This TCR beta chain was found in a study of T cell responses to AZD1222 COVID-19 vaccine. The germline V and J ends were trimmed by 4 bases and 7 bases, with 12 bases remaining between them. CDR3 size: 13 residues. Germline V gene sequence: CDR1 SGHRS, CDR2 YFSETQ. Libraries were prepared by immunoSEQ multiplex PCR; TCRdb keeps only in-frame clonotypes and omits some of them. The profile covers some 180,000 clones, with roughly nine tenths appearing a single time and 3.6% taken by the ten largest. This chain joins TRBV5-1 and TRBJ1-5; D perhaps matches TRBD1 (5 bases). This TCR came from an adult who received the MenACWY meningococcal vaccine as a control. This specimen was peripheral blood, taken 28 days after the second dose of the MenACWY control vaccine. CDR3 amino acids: CASSPSAGQPQHF. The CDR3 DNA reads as TGCGCCAGCAGCCCCAGTGCAGGGCAGCCCCAGCATTTT.